This TCR beta chain was documented in a study of blood T cell repertoires in COVID-19. In the authors' workflow: Cell counts per sample came from amplifying reference gene primers. Sequencing was performed with immunoSEQ multiplex PCR; in TCRdb, only in-frame clones are kept and a portion is missing. That table gives V, J and clone size, and the DNA gave D and trimming. Among around 150,000 clones listed, roughly 80% were seen once. With 3 bases clipped from V and 0 bases from J, the junction kept 8 bases outside the gene matches. This CDR3 has 19 residues. Germline V lookup: CDR1 KGHSH, CDR2 LQKENI. Material: peripheral blood. The clonotype comes from a man in his 70s with acute or convalescent COVID-19. The chain has TRBV18 and TRBJ2-3; 14 bases map to TRBD2. The CDR3 loop is CASSPGLAGGPLSTDTQYF. CDR3 nucleotides: TGTGCCAGCTCACCTGGACTAGCGGGAGGCCCCCTTAGCACAGATACGCAGTATTTT.